This is a list of T cell receptor beta chains from one sample in a study of OX40 agonist ivuxolimab in advanced cancers. Clones were sequenced by immunoSEQ multiplex PCR, and TCRdb holds only the in-frame ones, with some missing. The table has approximately 82,000 clones, around 85% seen once. Sequenced material: CD4+ or CD8+ T cells sorted from blood, taken in a trial of the OX40 agonist ivuxolimab. Source of these receptors: an adult with an advanced solid tumor such as melanoma, head and neck, liver or kidney cancer. Each CDR3 is given with its conserved first and last residue.

cdr3_length	j_call	v_call	cdr3_aa
13	TRBJ1-2	TRBV7-9	CASTQRDGYGYTF
14	TRBJ1-3	TRBV6-6	CASSYSQSGNTIYF
15	TRBJ1-6	TRBV11-2	CASRRPGHSNSPLHF
16	TRBJ2-1	TRBV6-1	CASSGGLADFYNEQFF
14	TRBJ2-2	TRBV6-1	CASRGTGGAGELFF
12	TRBJ1-1	TRBV30	CAWSRGLEEAFF
13	TRBJ1-4	TRBV7-2	CACHRGPNEKLFF
13	TRBJ1-2	TRBV5-4	CASSLEQVYGYTF
14	TRBJ1-2	TRBV7-9	CASSVRGQSYGYTF
14	TRBJ2-3	TRBV6-4	CASSEVAGPDTQYF
15	TRBJ2-3	TRBV9	CASSVAEGSTDTQYF
13	TRBJ1-1	TRBV11-3	CASSLYMNTEAFF
13	TRBJ1-6	TRBV30	CAWSVMHNSPLHF
13	TRBJ2-3	TRBV2	CASSPPVTDTQYF
15	TRBJ1-2	TRBV5-5	CASSLGTGENYGYTF
16	TRBJ1-3	TRBV9	CASSAGTGSSGNTIYF
14	TRBJ1-1	TRBV11-1	CASSLATGGTEAFF
14	TRBJ1-6	TRBV5-4	CASSLHGGDSPLHF
19	TRBJ2-2	TRBV4-2	CASSRLWGQDGGATGELFF
13	TRBJ2-7	TRBV10-1	CASSEGAAYEQYF
15	TRBJ1-2	TRBV28	CASSLGRGRNYGYTF
11	TRBJ1-2	TRBV6-1	CASTGGRGYTF
17	TRBJ2-3	TRBV9	CASSVTSGGASTDTQYF
11	TRBJ2-7	TRBV19	CASRTGDVQYF
13	TRBJ2-7	TRBV5-6	CASSLGQGREQYF
17	TRBJ1-4	TRBV28	CASSLWGGRGTNEKLFF
15	TRBJ2-5	TRBV5-1	CASSGTQGAWETQYF